This TCR beta chain was documented in a study of cytomegalovirus exposure and HLA in healthy donors. Study-level findings and limits: Immune exposure was documented only through CMV serostatus.

The V gene's germline CDR1 is SGHRS and CDR2 YFSETQ. The CDR3 sequence is 19 residues long. V shed 4 bases and J 0 bases; nucleotides not matched to a gene: 18. Remarks on this clone: Antigen specificity is unknown.

Vbeta (60) and Jbeta (13) primers were used in the PCR. The assay was immunoSEQ multiplex PCR, and TCRdb's table has in-frame clones only and misses some. The sample shows about 150,000 clones, roughly 80% of them seen only once. This chain joins TRBV5-1 and TRBJ1-2; 7 bases agree with TRBD1. The TCR originated in a young man in good health and CMV-seropositive. The source material was PBMCs. Here the CDR3 DNA reads TGCGCCAGCAGCCGAACCTCAAAAAGAGACAGGGAATCTAACTATGGCTACACCTTC. Its protein is CASSRTSKRDRESNYGYTF.